This T cell receptor (beta chain) derives from a study of shared clonotypes between healthy human individuals. At least ten counts were recorded for this clone. Source study methods: Filtering differed since immunoSEQ provided only junctions, with no quality scores. TCRdb's copy holds only in-frame clones and misses some; the assay was immunoSEQ multiplex PCR. The V and J calls and clone size come from that table; D and trimming were worked out from the DNA. The sample consists of 490,000 or so clones, over 60% of them appearing once. The sequence was collected from a woman aged 40 to 50 in good health. Some clones in this sample may be carry-over from other donors' samples. Sequencing was done on a sample of PBMCs.

CDR3 sequence reads: CASSLTGSFSNQPQHF. CDR3 DNA: TGCGCCAGCAGCTTGACAGGCTCGTTTAGCAATCAGCCCCAGCATTTT. V and J are TRBV5-1 and TRBJ1-5; maybe TRBD1 (5 bases). Germline V gives CDR1 SGHRS, CDR2 YFSETQ. The CDR3 runs to 16 residues. V gave up 1 base and J gave up 0 bases, with 11 bases separating them.